These 26 T cell receptor beta chains share one sample of origin, sequenced in a study of lymphopenia after photon versus proton radiotherapy. The data were produced by immunoSEQ multiplex PCR, yet TCRdb's version contains in-frame clones alone and is incomplete. The repertoire holds more than 35,000 clones, with approximately 81% as singletons. The specimen was peripheral blood, collected from a patient treated with photon-based radiotherapy. The source is a man aged 50-60 years with gastric cancer.

This CDR3 is CASSLSANNSPLHF. CDR3 sequence (DNA): TGTGCCAGCAGCTTAAGTGCCAATAATTCACCCCTCCACTTT. This chain joins TRBV7-2 and TRBJ1-6; D not certain. This CDR3 comprises 14 residues. Germline CDR1 SGHTA, CDR2 FQGNSA. V was trimmed by 2 bases and J by 5 bases, leaving 7 bases between them.

This chain links TRBV5-5 with TRBJ2-1; D is undetermined. The V end was cut by 1 base, the J end by 0 bases, with 8 bases between. CDR3 length equals 15 residues. Looked up from germline, CDR1 is SGHKS and CDR2 is YYEKEE (reference sequence). The CDR3 is CASSLKVGSYNEQFF. Here the CDR3 DNA reads TGTGCCAGCAGCTTGAAAGTAGGCTCCTACAATGAGCAGTTCTTC.

The chain carries TRBV27 and TRBJ1-2, with a tentative D call TRBD1 (6 bases). CDR1 is MNHEY, CDR2 SMNVEV, per germline (reference sequence). V was pared by 0 bases and J by 7 bases, with 15 bases between. The CDR3 runs 15 residues. The CDR3 loop reads CASSLSPGVGFGYTF. CDR3 nucleotide sequence: TGTGCCAGCAGTTTATCGCCAGGGGTGGGCTTTGGCTACACCTTC.

The chain uses TRBV29-1 and TRBJ2-7, with 9 bases aligning to TRBD1. The junction had 3 bases not matched to a gene; V was cut back by 4 bases and J by 5 bases. This CDR3 spans 12 amino acids. In germline, CDR1 is SQVTM, CDR2 ANQGSEA. The CDR3 DNA reads as TGCAGCGTTGGAGACAGGGGGAACGAGCAGTACTTC. This translates into CSVGDRGNEQYF.

To note about this clone: This sample also contains other DNA sequences that code for the same CDR3. This chain connects TRBV6-1 to TRBJ2-7, with D possibly matching TRBD1 (6 bases). This CDR3 is built from 15 residues. V was pared by 2 bases and J by 1 base, with 12 bases between. Germline CDR1 and CDR2: MNHNS and SASEGT. The CDR3 loop is CASSERAGESYEQYF. CDR3 DNA sequence: TGTGCCAGCAGTGAACGCGCAGGGGAGTCCTACGAGCAGTACTTC.

This clone was observed a single time. The chain has TRBV10-3 and TRBJ2-3; TRBD2 matches at 7 bases. Germline CDR1 is ENHRY and CDR2 is SYGVKD. This CDR3 spans 14 amino acids. V was pared by 9 bases and J by 1 base, with 7 bases of the junction left unmatched. CDR3 region: CAMSTSSGTDTQYF. In nucleotides, the CDR3 is TGTGCCATGTCGACTAGCAGCGGCACAGATACGCAGTATTTT.

This clone was found a few times. The rearrangement links TRBV2 to TRBJ2-2; D not certain. This CDR3 contains 15 residues. Trimming left V 2 bases short and J 0 bases short, with 7 bases between. CDR1 SNHLY and CDR2 FYNNEI come from the germline V gene. The CDR3 is CASSETTPNTGELFF. Here the CDR3 DNA reads TGTGCCAGCAGTGAAACTACACCGAACACCGGGGAGCTGTTTTTT. Full variable domain (remainder filled in from reference TRBV2 and TRBJ2-2): EPEVTQTPSHQVTQMGQEVILRCVPISNHLYFYWYRQILGQKVEFLVSFYNNEISEKSEIFDDQFSVERPDGSNFTLKIRSTKLEDSAMYFCASSETTPNTGELFFGEGSRLTVL.

This chain connects TRBV30 to TRBJ1-5; weak D call: TRBD1 (5 bases). The CDR3 runs to 16 residues. The V and J ends lost 3 bases and 7 bases respectively, with 22 bases between them. Germline loops: CDR1 GTSNPN, CDR2 SVGIG (reference sequence). The DNA for the CDR3 is TGTGCCTGGAGACTCTTGAGGGGTCAAGGGGTACAGCCCCAGCATTTT. Its translation is CAWRLLRGQGVQPQHF.

The chain is built from TRBV10-3 and TRBJ2-1; TRBD2 aligns across 9 bases. The junction had 9 bases not matched to a gene; V was cut back by 5 bases and J by 7 bases. CDR1 and CDR2 from the germline V gene are ENHRY and SYGVKD. The CDR3 runs to 15 residues. CDR3 nucleotides: TGTGCCATCAGTCCTTCGGGCGGGAGGGCGAATGAGCAGTTCTTC. Its translation: CAISPSGGRANEQFF.

The CDR3 bases are TGCGCCAGCAGCCTGGGGAGAAGGCAGCCCTCTAGCGGGGATGTGTACGAGCAGTACTTC. Translation: CASSLGRRQPSSGDVYEQYF. The chain couples TRBV5-1 to TRBJ2-5, with 9 nucleotides matching TRBD2. The DNA end is a closer match to TRBJ2-7, so the J assignment may be wrong. Germline CDR1 is SGHRS and CDR2 is YFSETQ. The CDR3 covers 20 residues.

J is TRBJ1-1 and V is TRBV5-5; D gene uncertain. Germline V gene sequence: CDR1 SGHKS, CDR2 YYEKEE (reference sequence). CDR3 length: 14 residues. The V end was cut by 1 base, the J end by 0 bases, with 7 bases between. For the CDR3, the DNA is TGTGCCAGCAGCTTGCAGGTGGTGAACACTGAAGCTTTCTTT. It specifies CASSLQVVNTEAFF.

In this sample, this clone turned up once. The chain carries TRBV19 and TRBJ1-2; 8 nucleotides align to TRBD1. This CDR3 spans 13 amino acids. V lost 3 bases, J lost 11 bases, and 8 bases stayed unmatched. The germline gives CDR1 LNHDA, CDR2 SQIVND (reference sequence). The CDR3 bases are TGTGCCAGTAGTATCGCTCCAGGGGGCCGATACACCTTC. Its protein product is CASSIAPGGRYTF.

The chain recombines TRBV15 with TRBJ2-2, with D hard to call. This CDR3 is built from 16 residues. Per the germline V gene, CDR1 is LNHNV and CDR2 is YYDKDF (reference sequence). Deletions cut 5 bases from V and 1 base from J, with 14 bases between. For the CDR3, the DNA is TGTGCCACCAGCTTTCGACCCCCTGGGAACACCGGGGAGCTGTTTTTT. Residues: CATSFRPPGNTGELFF.

This sequence joins TRBV5-1 and TRBJ1-5; perhaps TRBD1 as D (5 bases). The CDR3 sequence is 15 residues long. The V end was cut by 4 bases, the J end by 6 bases, with 17 bases between. Germline V gives CDR1 SGHRS, CDR2 YFSETQ. This CDR3 reads CASSHDGQGGQPQHF. The CDR3 DNA reads as TGCGCCAGCAGCCACGATGGGCAGGGAGGTCAGCCCCAGCATTTT.

The chain couples TRBV5-1 to TRBJ2-6, with 7 bases matching TRBD2. Trimming took 7 bases from V and 5 from J; bases not matched to a gene: 15. The CDR3 totals 17 residues. The V gene's germline CDR1 is SGHRS and CDR2 YFSETQ. This CDR3 is CASERGSSQSRANVLTF. Written as DNA, the CDR3 is TGCGCCAGCGAGCGGGGATCTTCACAAAGTCGGGCCAACGTCCTGACTTTC.

The V gene is TRBV12-1, the J gene TRBJ2-1. TRBV12-1 is termed a pseudogene. The CDR3 length is 13 residues. The CDR3 protein is CASSSGAYNEQFF. The CDR3 DNA is TGTGCCAGCAGCTCTGGGGCCTACAATGAGCAGTTCTTC.

The gene calls are TRBV20-1 and TRBJ2-4, with D perhaps matching TRBD1 (6 bases). V lost 5 bases, J lost 9 bases, and 11 bases lay in between. The germline V gene has CDR1 DFQATT and CDR2 SNEGSKA (reference sequence). The CDR3 contains 11 residues. The CDR3 DNA reads TGCAGTGCTGTCCAGGGGCGCATTCAGTACTTC. Its protein product is CSAVQGRIQYF.

The chain recombines TRBV7-2 with TRBJ2-7, with TRBD2 as a possible D gene (6 bases). Between the trimmed V and J ends, which lost 5 bases and 6 bases, there was a span of 20 bases. CDR3 length: 15 amino acids. Germline V gives CDR1 SGHTA, CDR2 FQGNSA. The CDR3 loop reads CASSPRLGAPAEQYF. The CDR3 DNA reads as TGTGCCAGCAGCCCTCGACTAGGAGCACCTGCCGAGCAGTACTTC.

This chain connects TRBV19 to TRBJ2-1; D is uncertain. Germline-derived CDR1 and CDR2 are LNHDA and SQIVND (reference sequence). The CDR3 spans 13 residues. V was clipped by 5 bases and J by 5 bases, with 10 bases between them. CDR3 sequence: CASSGRRDNEQFF. CDR3 DNA: TGTGCCAGTAGTGGCAGGAGAGACAATGAGCAGTTCTTC. Full variable domain (missing parts from reference TRBV19 and TRBJ2-1): DGGITQSPKYLFRKEGQNVTLSCEQNLNHDAMYWYRQDPGQGLRLIYYSQIVNDFQKGDIAEGYSVSREKKESFPLTVTSAQKNPTAFYLCASSGRRDNEQFFGPGTRLTVL.

The rearrangement links TRBV27 to TRBJ2-2; TRBD1 aligns across 8 bases. The CDR3 has 15 residues. V shed 5 bases, J shed 6 bases, and the junction held 8 bases outside the gene matches. Per the germline V gene, CDR1 is MNHEY and CDR2 is SMNVEV (reference sequence). CDR3 in DNA: TGTGCCAGCAGTCCGAAGACAGGGGTCTCCGGGGAGCTGTTTTTT. It codes for CASSPKTGVSGELFF.

This clone was seen once. The rearrangement uses TRBV10-1 and TRBJ2-7, with TRBD2 identical over 12 bases. Per germline, CDR1 WNHNN and CDR2 SYGVQD (reference sequence). CDR3 size: 14 residues. V lost 6 bases to trimming and J lost 7 bases; unmatched junction nucleotides: 7. In nucleotides, the CDR3 is TGCGCCAGCAGCGGGACTAGCGGGTTCTTGGAGCAGTACTTC. Amino acids: CASSGTSGFLEQYF.

This clone was seen only a few times. J is TRBJ2-2 and V is TRBV30; 8 bases line up with TRBD2. Germline trimming cut 4 bases from V and 4 bases from J; bases unmatched to any gene: 8. The CDR3 consists of 15 residues. Germline CDR1 is GTSNPN and CDR2 is SVGIG (reference sequence). CDR3 amino acids: CAWNPGLAGTGELFF. CDR3 coding DNA: TGTGCCTGGAATCCGGGGCTAGCGGGCACCGGGGAGCTGTTTTTT.

The rearrangement uses TRBV7-2 and TRBJ2-3; the match to TRBD2 covers 7 bases. The CDR3 totals 15 residues. Germline assignment: CDR1 SGHTA and CDR2 FQGNSA. Trimming took 2 bases from V and 0 from J; bases not matched to a gene: 2. CDR3 in DNA: TGTGCCAGCAGCTTACTAGCGGTTAGCACAGATACGCAGTATTTT. Its translation is CASSLLAVSTDTQYF. Full variable domain (rest looked up from reference TRBV7-2 and TRBJ2-3): GAGVSQSPSNKVTEKGKDVELRCDPISGHTALYWYRQSLGQGLEFLIYFQGNSAPDKSGLPSDRFSAERTGGSVSTLTIQRTQQEDSAVYLCASSLLAVSTDTQYFGPGTRLTVL.

The chain has TRBV2 and TRBJ1-5, with a possible D match to TRBD1 (6 bases). The germline CDR1 and CDR2 sequences are SNHLY and FYNNEI. Trimming shortened V by 10 bases and J by 1 base, and 26 bases separated the two germline ends. This CDR3 is built from 18 residues. The CDR3 loop is CATLRVGGDPQSNQPQHF. The CDR3 DNA reads as TGTGCCACCCTGAGGGTAGGGGGAGATCCCCAGAGCAATCAGCCCCAGCATTTT.

The genes are TRBV7-6 and TRBJ2-7; 11 bases match TRBD2. The CDR3 extends over 18 amino acids. After removal of 1 base from V and 0 bases from J, the junction contained 8 bases not matched to a gene. From germline, CDR1 is SGHVS and CDR2 FNYEAQ. CDR3 DNA: TGTGCCAGCAGCTTAGAAGGGACTAGCGGCAGGAGCTCCTACGAGCAGTACTTC. The encoded protein is CASSLEGTSGRSSYEQYF.

This chain uses TRBV5-5 with TRBJ1-3; TRBD1 is a possible D gene (5 bases). Germline CDR1 is SGHKS and CDR2 is YYEKEE (reference sequence). Trimming removed 4 bases at V and 1 base at J, with 15 bases between. This CDR3 spans 16 amino acids. The CDR3 coding sequence is TGTGCCAGCAGCCCGTGGGGGGGGATGTCTGGAAACACCATATATTTT. Translated, it gives CASSPWGGMSGNTIYF.